The 31 T cell receptor beta chains below were found in one sample sequenced in a study of PD-L1 blockade in urothelial cancer. Here immunoSEQ multiplex PCR was the method, and the copy in TCRdb shows in-frame clones only, minus some. Here the sample spans 90,000 to 120,000 clones, roughly nine tenths being singletons. The material was PBMCs, obtained around atezolizumab (anti-PD-L1) treatment. Receptor source: a woman older than 75 with urothelial cancer.

The CDR3 loop is CASRAGAAEAFF. The CDR3 region has the DNA TGTGCCAGCCGTGCTGGGGCCGCTGAAGCTTTCTTT. The chain employs TRBV11-3 and TRBJ1-1; possibly TRBD1 for D (5 bases). Trimming removed 8 bases at V and 6 bases at J, with 13 bases between. Germline CDR1 reads SGHNT; CDR2 reads YENEEA. CDR3 length equals 12 residues.

This chain links TRBV28 with TRBJ1-5; no firm D call. V gave up 7 bases and J gave up 6 bases, with 19 bases separating them. This CDR3 region has 15 residues. Germline lookup yields CDR1 MDHEN and CDR2 SYDVKM. CDR3 sequence (DNA): TGTGCCAGCAACCCGACCGACGGAGCGGGTCAGCCCCAGCATTTT. It specifies CASNPTDGAGQPQHF.

As regards this clone: Additional DNA sequences in this sample encode the identical CDR3. The chain is built from TRBV18 and TRBJ1-1; possible D gene TRBD1, 6 bases. The CDR3 consists of 15 residues. Germline-derived CDR1 and CDR2 are KGHSH and LQKENI. Trimming pared 2 bases from V and 1 base from J, leaving 11 bases between. CDR3 sequence: CASSPGRGANTEAFF. For the CDR3, the DNA is TGTGCCAGCTCACCAGGCCGGGGGGCGAACACTGAAGCTTTCTTT.

The chain carries TRBV7-6 and TRBJ1-1, with TRBD1 identical over 8 bases. This CDR3 comprises 15 residues. Looked up from germline, CDR1 is SGHVS and CDR2 is FNYEAQ. V trimming: 1 base; J trimming: 5 bases; junction bases outside the gene matches: 6. The CDR3: CASSLEQGVVTEAFF. CDR3 bases: TGTGCCAGCAGCTTAGAACAGGGGGTGGTAACTGAAGCTTTCTTT.

The V and J genes are TRBV10-1 and TRBJ2-1, with TRBD2 as a possible D gene (5 bases). This CDR3 has 18 amino acids. Deletions cut 3 bases from V and 7 bases from J, with 25 bases between. Germline CDR1 is WNHNN and CDR2 is SYGVQD (reference sequence). The CDR3 nucleotides read TGCGCCAGCAGTGAAGGTGTGTGGAGGTCGGGGTATGGGAATGAGCAGTTCTTC. Its protein product is CASSEGVWRSGYGNEQFF.

This rearrangement joins TRBV6-5 to TRBJ2-7; a possible D gene is TRBD2 (5 bases). Germline V CDR1 and CDR2: MNHEY, SVGAGI. The V end was cut by 5 bases, the J end by 0 bases, with 14 bases between. CDR3 length: 15 residues. CDR3 sequence (DNA): TGTGCCAGCAGTAGGACTCCTTTCAGCTCCTACGAGCAGTACTTC. It specifies CASSRTPFSSYEQYF.

This clone was found once. The chain has TRBV29-1 and TRBJ2-4, with 8 bases identical to TRBD2. The V and J ends lost 6 bases and 6 bases, in that order; junction bases with no gene match: 7. In germline, CDR1 is SQVTM, CDR2 ANQGSEA. The CDR3 loop spans 13 amino acids. The CDR3 here is CSVGGGSGNIQYF. CDR3 nucleotide sequence: TGCAGCGTCGGGGGGGGGAGCGGAAACATTCAGTACTTC.

The CDR3 nucleotides read TGTGCCAGCAGCTTAGCGCCGAGCGGGGGCACAGATACGCAGTATTTT. It specifies CASSLAPSGGTDTQYF. The chain carries TRBV7-2 and TRBJ2-3; TRBD2 matches 7 bases. Per germline, CDR1 SGHTA and CDR2 FQGNSA. V lost 0 bases and J lost 1; bases outside the gene matches: 4. The CDR3 contains 16 residues.

This clone came up a few times. The rearrangement joins TRBV28 to TRBJ2-7; 15 bases align to TRBD2. Per germline, CDR1 MDHEN and CDR2 SYDVKM. The CDR3 spans 15 residues. V dropped 6 bases and J dropped 5; count of bases not matched to a gene: 5. The CDR3 region has the DNA TGTGCCAGCAGGTGGACTAGCGGGAGGGTAAACGAGCAGTACTTC. It translates to CASRWTSGRVNEQYF.

V and J are TRBV6-1 and TRBJ1-1; D gene uncertain. The germline gives CDR1 MNHNS, CDR2 SASEGT. The V end lost 3 bases, the J end lost 3 bases, and 8 bases lay between the germline ends. The CDR3 has 13 amino acids. CDR3 protein: CASSERRDTEAFF. In DNA form, the CDR3 reads TGTGCCAGCAGTGAGAGGAGGGACACTGAAGCTTTCTTT.

This clone has just one count. The chain recombines TRBV23-1 with TRBJ1-5, with TRBD1 as a possible D gene (5 bases). TRBV23-1 is designated an ORF whose function remains uncertain. The CDR3 spans 13 residues. V was pared by 6 bases and J by 3 bases, with 9 bases between. The CDR3 loop is CASRKGNNQPQHF. The DNA for the CDR3 is TGCGCCAGCAGAAAGGGGAACAATCAGCCCCAGCATTTT.

V and J are TRBV19 and TRBJ2-7, with D tentatively TRBD1 (5 bases). The CDR3 covers 14 residues. The germline gives CDR1 LNHDA, CDR2 SQIVND (reference sequence). The V and J ends lost 4 bases and 2 bases respectively, with 12 bases between them. Written as DNA, the CDR3 is TGTGCCAGTAGTACGCCAGGGAACACCTACGAGCAGTACTTC. It encodes CASSTPGNTYEQYF.

The chain uses TRBV6-5 and TRBJ2-1; 8 bases match TRBD2. The ends lost 6 bases at V and 4 bases at J; junction bases unmatched: 5. This CDR3 region has 14 residues. CDR1 and CDR2 from the germline V gene are MNHEY and SVGAGI. CDR3 amino acids: CASRLAGGYNEQFF. Written as DNA, the CDR3 is TGTGCCAGCAGACTCGCGGGGGGATACAATGAGCAGTTCTTC.

The CDR3 region is CASSEARFPEAFF. The CDR3 bases are TGTGCCAGCAGTGAAGCGCGGTTCCCTGAAGCTTTCTTT. The rearrangement links TRBV2 to TRBJ1-1; D gene uncertain. The CDR3 totals 13 residues. The germline gives CDR1 SNHLY, CDR2 FYNNEI. V was cut by 0 bases and J by 6 bases, with 8 bases left in between.

This sequence joins TRBV30 and TRBJ1-5, with D perhaps TRBD1 (5 bases). Trimming removed 1 base from V and 2 bases from J, with 12 bases in between. The germline V gene has CDR1 GTSNPN and CDR2 SVGIG (reference sequence). This CDR3 comprises 15 residues. CDR3: CAWSGGAGGNQPQHF. Written as DNA, the CDR3 is TGTGCCTGGAGTGGCGGGGCAGGAGGCAATCAGCCCCAGCATTTT.

This clone was recorded once. This chain connects TRBV7-2 to TRBJ2-7; tentative D call: TRBD1 (5 bases). Germline loops: CDR1 SGHTA, CDR2 FQGNSA. V gave up 10 bases and J gave up 2 bases, with 15 bases separating them. The CDR3 covers 13 residues. In DNA form, the CDR3 reads TGTGCCACCACCGGGTCCAGGGCCTACGAGCAGTACTTC. Translated: CATTGSRAYEQYF.

The chain is built from TRBV19 and TRBJ2-1; D is perhaps TRBD1 (5 bases). Germline V gene sequence: CDR1 LNHDA, CDR2 SQIVND (reference sequence). The ends were cut back, 2 bases at V and 8 bases at J, with 10 bases in the middle. The length of the CDR3 is 13 residues. The CDR3 is CASSIQGGDEQFF. CDR3 nucleotides: TGTGCCAGTAGTATACAGGGCGGCGATGAGCAGTTCTTC.

Only one count was recorded for this clone. The rearrangement uses TRBV15 and TRBJ1-3; D remains unclear. The CDR3 is 14 amino acids. Germline loops: CDR1 LNHNV, CDR2 YYDKDF (reference sequence). V lost 6 bases to trimming and J lost 4 bases, with 13 bases between them. CDR3 in DNA: TGTGCCACCAGACGCGGAGTTGAAGGAAACACCATATATTTT. Translated, it gives CATRRGVEGNTIYF. Full variable domain (missing parts from reference TRBV15 and TRBJ1-3): DAMVIQNPRYQVTQFGKPVTLSCSQTLNHNVMYWYQQKSSQAPKLLFHYYDKDFNNEADTPDNFQSRRPNTSFCFLDIRSPGLGDTAMYLCATRRGVEGNTIYFGEGSWLTVV.

The chain employs TRBV27 and TRBJ2-5; TRBD1 might be the D (7 bases). Looked up from germline, CDR1 is MNHEY and CDR2 is SMNVEV (reference sequence). The ends were cut back, 4 bases at V and 4 bases at J, with 16 bases in the middle. This CDR3 is 15 amino acids long. The CDR3 DNA follows: TGTGCCAGCAGTTCCCCCGCCAGGGGGGTAGAGACCCAGTACTTC. The encoded protein is CASSSPARGVETQYF.

The chain employs TRBV27 and TRBJ2-1; 8 nucleotides match TRBD2. The V segment lost 1 base and the J segment 14 bases; nucleotides outside the gene matches: 4. The V gene's germline CDR1 is MNHEY and CDR2 SMNVEV (reference sequence). CDR3 length: 12 residues. This CDR3 is CASSLWSGGEFF. The CDR3, as DNA: TGTGCCAGCAGTTTATGGTCGGGGGGGGAGTTCTTC.

The V gene is TRBV4-1, the J gene TRBJ2-5; 12 nucleotides match TRBD2. The CDR3 has 17 amino acids. In germline, CDR1 is MGHRA, CDR2 YSYEKL. V gave up 0 bases and J gave up 2 bases; unmatched junction bases: 4. Here the CDR3 DNA reads TGCGCCAGCAGCCAAGATCTCGGACTAGCGGGGCAAGAGACCCAGTACTTC. Protein sequence: CASSQDLGLAGQETQYF.

This clone was observed a single time. The chain carries TRBV28 and TRBJ1-2; TRBD1 matches at 9 bases. CDR1 is MDHEN, CDR2 SYDVKM, per germline. The CDR3 sequence is 13 residues long. The ends lost 6 bases at V and 3 bases at J; junction bases unmatched: 2. The chain's CDR3 is CASRTGGDYGYTF. CDR3 sequence (DNA): TGTGCCAGCAGGACAGGGGGGGACTATGGCTACACCTTC.

The chain recombines TRBV29-1 with TRBJ1-2; D is perhaps TRBD1 (6 bases). Trimming pared 6 bases from V and 0 bases from J, leaving 14 bases between. In germline, CDR1 is SQVTM, CDR2 ANQGSEA. The CDR3 is made up of 14 amino acids. Written as DNA, the CDR3 is TGCAGCGTAAACAGGGTTACAGCTAACTATGGCTACACCTTC. Translated: CSVNRVTANYGYTF. Drawing the rest from reference TRBV29-1 and TRBJ1-2, the complete variable domain is SAVISQKPSRDICQRGTSLTIQCQVDSQVTMMFWYRQQPGQSLTLIATANQGSEATYESGFVIDKFPISRPNLTFSTLTVSNMSPEDSSIYLCSVNRVTANYGYTFGSGTRLTVV.

This rearrangement joins TRBV4-2 to TRBJ2-5; 7 bases are shared with TRBD2. Trimming cost V 4 bases and J 11 bases; bases outside gene matches: 10. CDR1 LGHNA and CDR2 YNFKEQ come from the germline V gene. The CDR3 is 13 amino acids. CDR3 nucleotides: TGTGCCAGCAGCCCAGCGGGAAATAAAGAGCAGTACTTC. It translates to CASSPAGNKEQYF.

This chain joins TRBV28 and TRBJ2-2, with D maybe TRBD2 (6 bases). Trimming took off 8 bases at V and 1 base at J, with 8 bases between the two ends. Germline V gives CDR1 MDHEN, CDR2 SYDVKM. The CDR3 extends over 13 amino acids. DNA for the CDR3: TGTGCCAGCCTAGCGCAGAACACCGGGGAGCTGTTTTTT. This gives the protein CASLAQNTGELFF.

The rearrangement joins TRBV7-8 to TRBJ2-5; 12 bases line up with TRBD1. V gave up 5 bases and J gave up 2 bases; unmatched junction bases: 15. Germline V lookup: CDR1 SGHVS, CDR2 FQNEAQ. This CDR3 comprises 19 residues. CDR3 sequence: CASSPRGGTGGLRQETQYF. CDR3 in DNA: TGTGCCAGCAGCCCCCGTGGCGGGACAGGGGGCTTGCGGCAAGAGACCCAGTACTTC.

This clone was observed a few times. This chain joins TRBV29-1 and TRBJ1-2; TRBD1 matches 7 bases. The V segment lost 5 bases and the J segment 0 bases; nucleotides outside the gene matches: 12. The CDR3 runs 16 residues. Germline V gene sequence: CDR1 SQVTM, CDR2 ANQGSEA. The CDR3 region is CSVLANRDRANYGYTF. As DNA, the CDR3 is TGCAGCGTTCTGGCGAACCGGGACAGAGCTAACTATGGCTACACCTTC.

The V call is TRBV30, the J call TRBJ1-2; 8 bases map to TRBD1. CDR3 size: 14 residues. Germline assignment: CDR1 GTSNPN and CDR2 SVGIG (reference sequence). The V gene end was trimmed by 4 bases and the J gene end by 6 bases; junction bases not matched to a gene: 10. The CDR3 loop is CAWNYQGANHGYTF. CDR3 DNA sequence: TGTGCCTGGAACTATCAGGGGGCGAATCATGGCTACACCTTC.

The genes are TRBV10-3 and TRBJ2-1; no firm D call. Trimming shortened V by 4 bases and J by 6 bases, and 10 bases separated the two germline ends. Germline lookup yields CDR1 ENHRY and CDR2 SYGVKD. The CDR3 has 13 amino acids. The CDR3 DNA follows: TGTGCCATCAGTGGGCCGGGTGGCAATGAGCAGTTCTTC. This encodes CAISGPGGNEQFF.

CDR3 sequence reads: CASSEANRRDEQYF. The DNA for the CDR3 is TGTGCCAGCAGTGAAGCGAATCGGCGGGACGAGCAGTACTTC. The chain combines TRBV2 with TRBJ2-7; weak D call: TRBD2 (5 bases). CDR1 and CDR2 from the germline V gene are SNHLY and FYNNEI. The CDR3 totals 14 residues. The V end lost 0 bases, the J end lost 5 bases, and 11 bases lay between the germline ends.

The rearrangement joins TRBV6-1 to TRBJ1-5; the match to TRBD1 covers 8 bases. Per germline, CDR1 MNHNS and CDR2 SASEGT. CDR3 length: 15 residues. Germline trimming cut 6 bases from V and 3 bases from J; bases unmatched to any gene: 7. The CDR3 sequence: CASSAGQGTNQPQHF. The CDR3 bases are TGTGCCAGCAGCGCCGGACAGGGTACCAATCAGCCCCAGCATTTT.